Reported below is one TCR beta chain. Its antigen is currently unknown. Within the sample, other DNA sequences also encode this same CDR3. This specimen belongs to a study of radiation and T cells in renal cell carcinoma. Assay used: immunoSEQ multiplex PCR; TCRdb lists only in-frame clones, some missing. The table has around 140,000 clones, over 80% seen once; the top ten hold under 25%. Notes on the study in general: In blood, top tumor clones expanded by 2 weeks, shrinking by 4.

Time point reported: baseline pretreatment blood. This sample's treatment: 15 Gy SBRT to primary tumor, nephrectomy 4 weeks later. This renal cell carcinoma was of the clear cell type. V lost 2 bases, J lost 2 bases, and 7 bases lay in between. Per germline, CDR1 SGHNT and CDR2 YYREEE (reference sequence). CDR3 length: 13 residues. The material was blood, obtained from a patient whose treatment included radiotherapy and nephrectomy. This sequence was found in a woman in her forties or fifties with renal cell carcinoma. The V gene is TRBV5-4, the J gene TRBJ1-1, with D possibly matching TRBD1 (5 bases). The CDR3: CASSLDRNTEAFF. The CDR3 DNA is TGTGCCAGCAGCTTAGACAGAAACACTGAAGCTTTCTTT.